This T cell receptor (beta chain) stems from a study of cytomegalovirus exposure and HLA in healthy donors. This CDR3 has 15 amino acids. The ends were cut back, 2 bases at V and 0 bases at J, with 11 bases in the middle. Germline-derived CDR1 and CDR2 are ENHRY and SYGVKD. 60 Vbeta and 13 Jbeta primers were used in PCR. The protocol was immunoSEQ multiplex PCR, while the TCRdb copy is restricted to in-frame clones and leaves out a portion. This sample has about 100,000 clones, with approximately 81% found just once. V usage is TRBV10-3 and J usage is TRBJ2-7; D perhaps matches TRBD1 (5 bases). Sequences were obtained from PBMCs. The clonotype comes from a woman aged 70-85 years in good health and CMV-seropositive. This chain's CDR3 is CAISEPHGASYEQYF. The CDR3 bases are TGTGCCATCAGTGAGCCCCATGGGGCCTCCTACGAGCAGTACTTC.